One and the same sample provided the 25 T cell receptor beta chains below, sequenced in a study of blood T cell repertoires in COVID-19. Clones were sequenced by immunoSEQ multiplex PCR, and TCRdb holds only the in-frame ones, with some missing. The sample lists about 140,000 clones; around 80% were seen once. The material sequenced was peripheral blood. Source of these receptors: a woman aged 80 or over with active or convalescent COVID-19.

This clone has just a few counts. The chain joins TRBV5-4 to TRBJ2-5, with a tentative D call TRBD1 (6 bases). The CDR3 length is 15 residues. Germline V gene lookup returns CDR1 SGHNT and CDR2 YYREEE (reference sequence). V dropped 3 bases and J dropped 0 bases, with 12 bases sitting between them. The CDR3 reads CASSSYGQYQETQYF. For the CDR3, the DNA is TGTGCCAGCAGCTCCTATGGACAGTACCAAGAGACCCAGTACTTC.

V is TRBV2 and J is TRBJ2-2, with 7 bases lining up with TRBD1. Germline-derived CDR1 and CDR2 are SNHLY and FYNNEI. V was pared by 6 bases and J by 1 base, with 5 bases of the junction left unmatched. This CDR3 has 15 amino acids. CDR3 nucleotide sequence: TGTGCCAGCAGGACAGGGTCCGTGAACACCGGGGAGCTGTTTTTT. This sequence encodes CASRTGSVNTGELFF. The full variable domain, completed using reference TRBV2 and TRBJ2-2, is EPEVTQTPSHQVTQMGQEVILRCVPISNHLYFYWYRQILGQKVEFLVSFYNNEISEKSEIFDDQFSVERPDGSNFTLKIRSTKLEDSAMYFCASRTGSVNTGELFFGEGSRLTVL.

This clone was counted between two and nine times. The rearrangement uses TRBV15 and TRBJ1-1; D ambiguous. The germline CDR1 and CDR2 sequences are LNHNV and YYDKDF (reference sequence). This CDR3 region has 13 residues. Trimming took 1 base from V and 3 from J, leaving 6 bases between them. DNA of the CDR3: TGTGCCACCAGCAGAGTTGTATACACTGAAGCTTTCTTT. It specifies CATSRVVYTEAFF.

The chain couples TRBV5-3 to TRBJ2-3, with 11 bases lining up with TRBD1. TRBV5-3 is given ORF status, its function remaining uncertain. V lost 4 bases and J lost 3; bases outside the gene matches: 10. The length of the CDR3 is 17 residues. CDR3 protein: CARSPDRGQVVTDTQYF. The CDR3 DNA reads TGTGCCAGAAGCCCGGACAGGGGGCAGGTTGTTACAGATACGCAGTATTTT.

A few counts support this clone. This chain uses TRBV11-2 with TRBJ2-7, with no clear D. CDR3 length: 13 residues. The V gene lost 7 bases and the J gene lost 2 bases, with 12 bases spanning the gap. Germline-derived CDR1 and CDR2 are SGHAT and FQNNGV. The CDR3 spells CASTLFEAYEQYF. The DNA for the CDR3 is TGTGCCAGCACCCTTTTCGAGGCCTACGAGCAGTACTTC.

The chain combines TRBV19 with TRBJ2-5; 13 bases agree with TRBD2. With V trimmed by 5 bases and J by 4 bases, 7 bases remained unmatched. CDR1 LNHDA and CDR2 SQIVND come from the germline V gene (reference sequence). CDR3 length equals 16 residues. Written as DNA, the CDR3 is TGTGCCAGTAGTCCACAGACTAGCGGGGGGATAGAGACCCAGTACTTC. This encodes CASSPQTSGGIETQYF.

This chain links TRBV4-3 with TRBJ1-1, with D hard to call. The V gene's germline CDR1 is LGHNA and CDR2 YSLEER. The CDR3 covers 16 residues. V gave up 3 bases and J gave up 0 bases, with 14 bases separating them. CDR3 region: CASSQQLDFVNTEAFF. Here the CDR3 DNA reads TGCGCCAGCAGCCAGCAACTCGACTTTGTGAACACTGAAGCTTTCTTT.

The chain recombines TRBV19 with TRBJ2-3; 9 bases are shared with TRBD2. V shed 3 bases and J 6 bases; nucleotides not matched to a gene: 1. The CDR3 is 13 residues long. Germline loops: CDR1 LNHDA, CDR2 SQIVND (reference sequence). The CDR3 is CASSIGLADTQYF. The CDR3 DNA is TGTGCCAGTAGTATCGGACTAGCGGATACGCAGTATTTT.

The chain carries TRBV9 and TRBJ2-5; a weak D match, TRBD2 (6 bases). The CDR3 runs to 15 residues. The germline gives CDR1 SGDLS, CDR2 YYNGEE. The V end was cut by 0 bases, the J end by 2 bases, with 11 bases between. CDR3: CASSVGGGVQETQYF. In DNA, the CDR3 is TGTGCCAGCAGCGTAGGTGGAGGGGTTCAAGAGACCCAGTACTTC.

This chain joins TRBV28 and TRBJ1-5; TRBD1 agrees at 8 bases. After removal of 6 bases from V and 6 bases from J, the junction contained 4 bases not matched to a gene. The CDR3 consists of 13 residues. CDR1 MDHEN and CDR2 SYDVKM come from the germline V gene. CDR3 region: CASRKTGAQPQHF. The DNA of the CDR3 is TGTGCCAGCAGGAAGACAGGGGCTCAGCCCCAGCATTTT.

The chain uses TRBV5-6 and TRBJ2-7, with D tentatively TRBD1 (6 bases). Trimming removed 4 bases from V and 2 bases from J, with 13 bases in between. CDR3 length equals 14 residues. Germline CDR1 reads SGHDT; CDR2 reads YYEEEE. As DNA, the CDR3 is TGTGCCAGCAGCCCCTGGACAGTAACCTACGAGCAGTACTTC. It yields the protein CASSPWTVTYEQYF. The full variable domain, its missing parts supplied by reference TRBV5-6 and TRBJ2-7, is DAGVTQSPTHLIKTRGQQVTLRCSPKSGHDTVSWYQQALGQGPQFIFQYYEEEERQRGNFPDRFSGHQFPNYSSELNVNALLLGDSALYLCASSPWTVTYEQYFGPGTRLTVT.

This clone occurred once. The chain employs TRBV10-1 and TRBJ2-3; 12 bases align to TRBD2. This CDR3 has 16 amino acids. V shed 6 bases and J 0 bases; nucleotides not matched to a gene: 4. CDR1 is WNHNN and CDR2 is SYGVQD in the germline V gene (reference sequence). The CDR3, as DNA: TGCGCCAGCAGCTCGACTAGCGGGGGAAGCACAGATACGCAGTATTTT. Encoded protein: CASSSTSGGSTDTQYF.

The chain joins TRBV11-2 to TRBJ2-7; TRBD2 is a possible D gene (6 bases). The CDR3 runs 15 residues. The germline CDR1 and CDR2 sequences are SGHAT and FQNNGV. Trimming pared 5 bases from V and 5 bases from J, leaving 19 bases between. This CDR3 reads CASSPEGTDGHEQYF. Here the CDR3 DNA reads TGTGCCAGCAGCCCGGAGGGGACCGATGGACACGAGCAGTACTTC. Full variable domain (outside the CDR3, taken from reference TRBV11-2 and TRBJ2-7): EAGVAQSPRYKIIEKRQSVAFWCNPISGHATLYWYQQILGQGPKLLIQFQNNGVVDDSQLPKDRFSAERLKGVDSTLKIQPAKLEDSAVYLCASSPEGTDGHEQYFGPGTRLTVT.

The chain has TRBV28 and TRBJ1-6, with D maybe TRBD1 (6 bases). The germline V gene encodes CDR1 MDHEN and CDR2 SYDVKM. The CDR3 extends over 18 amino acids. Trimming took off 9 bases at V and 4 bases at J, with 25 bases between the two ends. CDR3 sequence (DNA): TGTGCCAGTCTAGAGCAAGGGGGGGGGAGAACTTATAATTCACCCCTCCACTTT. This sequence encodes CASLEQGGGRTYNSPLHF.

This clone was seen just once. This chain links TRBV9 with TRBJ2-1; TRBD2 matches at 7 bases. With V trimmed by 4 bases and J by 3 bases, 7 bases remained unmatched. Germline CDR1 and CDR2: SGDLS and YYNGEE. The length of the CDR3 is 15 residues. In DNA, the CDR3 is TGTGCCAGCAGCCTCAATCCTAGCGGCTACAATGAGCAGTTCTTC. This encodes CASSLNPSGYNEQFF.

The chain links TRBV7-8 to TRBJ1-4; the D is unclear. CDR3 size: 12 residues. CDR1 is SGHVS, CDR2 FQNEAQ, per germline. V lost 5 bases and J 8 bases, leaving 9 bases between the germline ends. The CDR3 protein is CASSPLGEKLFF. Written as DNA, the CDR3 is TGTGCCAGCAGCCCTCTCGGGGAAAAACTGTTTTTT. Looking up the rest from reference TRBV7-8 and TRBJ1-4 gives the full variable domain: GAGVSQSPRYKVAKRGQDVALRCDPISGHVSLFWYQQALGQGPEFLTYFQNEAQLDKSGLPSDRFFAERPEGSVSTLKIQRTQQEDSAVYLCASSPLGEKLFFGSGTQLSVL.

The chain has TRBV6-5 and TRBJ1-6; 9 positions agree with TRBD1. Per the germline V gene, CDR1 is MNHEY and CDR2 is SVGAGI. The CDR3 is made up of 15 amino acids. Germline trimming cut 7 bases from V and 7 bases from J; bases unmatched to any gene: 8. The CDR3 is CASTGTGNPNSPLHF. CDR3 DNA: TGTGCCAGCACTGGGACAGGGAATCCCAATTCACCCCTCCACTTT.

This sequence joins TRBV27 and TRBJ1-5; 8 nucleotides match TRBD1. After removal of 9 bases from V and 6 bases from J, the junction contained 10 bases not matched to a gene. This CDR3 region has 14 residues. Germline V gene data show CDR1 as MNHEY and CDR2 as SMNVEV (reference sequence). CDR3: CASNAQGAGQPQHF. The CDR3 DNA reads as TGTGCCAGTAACGCTCAGGGGGCGGGTCAGCCCCAGCATTTT.

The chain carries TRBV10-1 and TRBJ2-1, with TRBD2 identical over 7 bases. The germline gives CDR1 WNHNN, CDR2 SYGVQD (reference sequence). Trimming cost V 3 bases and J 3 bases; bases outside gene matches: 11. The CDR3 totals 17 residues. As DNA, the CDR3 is TGCGCCAGCAGTGAATCGTCGGGGGACTACCGCTACAATGAGCAGTTCTTC. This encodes CASSESSGDYRYNEQFF.

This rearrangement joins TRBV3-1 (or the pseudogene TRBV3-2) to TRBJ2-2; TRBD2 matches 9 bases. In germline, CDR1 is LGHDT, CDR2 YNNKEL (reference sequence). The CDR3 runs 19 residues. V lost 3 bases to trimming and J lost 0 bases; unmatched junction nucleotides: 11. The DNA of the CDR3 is TGTGCCAGCAGCCAGGGCTTTTGGAGCGGGGGGCCGAACACCGGGGAGCTGTTTTTT. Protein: CASSQGFWSGGPNTGELFF.

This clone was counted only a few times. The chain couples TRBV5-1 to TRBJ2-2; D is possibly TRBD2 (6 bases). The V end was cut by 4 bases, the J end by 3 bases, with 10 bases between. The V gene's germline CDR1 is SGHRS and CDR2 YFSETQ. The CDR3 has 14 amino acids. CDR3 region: CASSPGVYTGELFF. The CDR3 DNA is TGCGCCAGCAGCCCGGGGGTCTACACCGGGGAGCTGTTTTTT.

The CDR3 is CASRNRVTDTQYF. CDR3 DNA: TGTGCCAGCAGGAACAGGGTTACAGATACGCAGTATTTT. The chain has TRBV6-5 and TRBJ2-3, with D tentatively TRBD1 (6 bases). With 6 bases removed from V and 3 bases from J, the gap between germline ends came to 10 bases. CDR1 is MNHEY and CDR2 is SVGAGI in the germline V gene. CDR3 size: 13 residues.

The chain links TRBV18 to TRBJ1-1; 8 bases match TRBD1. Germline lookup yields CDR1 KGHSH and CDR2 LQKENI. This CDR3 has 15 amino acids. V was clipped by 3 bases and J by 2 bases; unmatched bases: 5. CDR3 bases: TGTGCCAGCTCACCCCGGACAGGGCAAAACACTGAAGCTTTCTTT. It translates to CASSPRTGQNTEAFF.

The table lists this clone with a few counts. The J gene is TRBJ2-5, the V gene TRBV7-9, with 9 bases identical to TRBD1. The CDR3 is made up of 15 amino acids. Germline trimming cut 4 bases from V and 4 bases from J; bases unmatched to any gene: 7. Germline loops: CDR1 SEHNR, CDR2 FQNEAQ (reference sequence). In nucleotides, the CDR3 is TGTGCCAGCAGCTCTAGGACAGGGGATAGAGAGACCCAGTACTTC. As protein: CASSSRTGDRETQYF.

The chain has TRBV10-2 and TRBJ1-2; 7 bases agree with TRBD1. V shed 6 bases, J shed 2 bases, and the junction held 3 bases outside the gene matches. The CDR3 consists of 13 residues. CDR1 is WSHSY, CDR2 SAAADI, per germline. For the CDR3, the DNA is TGCGCCAGCAGCTCAGGGGGAAACTATGGCTACACCTTC. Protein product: CASSSGGNYGYTF.